The 4 T cell receptor beta chains below all came from one sample that was sequenced in a study of blood T cell repertoires in COVID-19. Repertoires were generated with immunoSEQ multiplex PCR, while TCRdb's copy carries only in-frame clones and drops some. The sample carries about 480,000 clones, roughly 88% recorded once. The sequenced sample was PBMCs or T cells enriched from blood (not recorded which). These receptor sequences come from a woman in her 40s who had recovered from COVID-19.

DNA of the CDR3: TGCGCCAGCAGCACCCCTAGGAAGGACACTGAAGCTTTCTTT. It translates to CASSTPRKDTEAFF. V usage is TRBV4-1 and J usage is TRBJ1-1; D call uncertain. The V end lost 5 bases, the J end lost 3 bases, and 13 bases lay between the germline ends. The CDR3 contains 14 residues. Germline V lookup: CDR1 MGHRA, CDR2 YSYEKL.

The CDR3 DNA reads as TGTGCCAGCAGTTACTTCCCGGGACAGGGGAACTCCTACGAGCAGTACTTC. This encodes CASSYFPGQGNSYEQYF. J is TRBJ2-7 and V is TRBV6-2 or TRBV6-3, with 10 bases lining up with TRBD1. After removal of 1 base from V and 0 bases from J, the junction contained 6 bases not matched to a gene. Germline V gene data show CDR1 as MNHEY and CDR2 as SVGEGT. This CDR3 contains 17 residues.

V gene TRBV19 combines with J gene TRBJ1-5; D is possibly TRBD1 (5 bases). Trimming took 4 bases from V and 0 from J, leaving 16 bases between them. Germline assignment: CDR1 LNHDA and CDR2 SQIVND (reference sequence). This CDR3 spans 17 amino acids. The CDR3, as DNA: TGTGCCAGTAGTAACCGGGCAGGGCCCTATAGCAATCAGCCCCAGCATTTT. This sequence encodes CASSNRAGPYSNQPQHF.

This chain links TRBV21-1 with TRBJ2-5; the table names TRBD1, a call not compared with the DNA. TRBV21-1 is a documented pseudogene. The CDR3 loop spans 18 amino acids. The CDR3 here is CASSMKDRGGVVQETQYF. Written as DNA, the CDR3 is TGTGCCAGCAGCATGAAGGACAGGGGAGGTGTTGTCCAAGAGACCCAGTACTTC.